The T cell receptor beta chain under discussion was sequenced for a study of CD8 T cells in Susac syndrome. CDR1 and CDR2 (germline): SGHVS, FNYEAQ. The V segment lost 3 bases and the J segment 4 bases; nucleotides outside the gene matches: 9. CDR3 length: 16 residues. It was with random hexamers that 0.5 to 1 ug RNA was reverse transcribed. From the immunoSEQ multiplex PCR reads, TCRdb called clonotypes with MiXCR, one entry per CDR3 protein. This table has approximately 300,000 distinct CDR3 sequences, around 91% appearing once. This clonotype was sampled from a human donor with multiple sclerosis. The rearrangement links TRBV7-6 to TRBJ2-1, with TRBD2 matching 7 bases. The material sequenced was CD8+ T cells from PBMCs. The CDR3 region is CASSLLGGSPYNEQFF. The DNA of the CDR3 is TGTGCCAGCAGCTTGTTAGGCGGGAGCCCTTACAATGAGCAGTTCTTC.